Below, 16 T cell receptor beta chains from the same sample are listed, as sequenced in a study of cytomegalovirus exposure and HLA in healthy donors. Vbeta (60) and Jbeta (13) primers were used in the PCR. Profiled with immunoSEQ multiplex PCR; TCRdb holds only in-frame clones, not every one. The data contain under 100,000 clones, roughly four fifths of them singletons. Sequencing input: PBMCs. The receptors shown here come from a human donor in good health.

The chain uses TRBV15 and TRBJ1-6, with 8 bases lining up with TRBD1. This CDR3 comprises 16 residues. With V trimmed by 3 bases and J by 6 bases, 7 bases remained unmatched. Germline V CDR1 and CDR2: LNHNV, YYDKDF (reference sequence). The DNA for the CDR3 is TGTGCCACCAGCAGCGACCGGACAGGGAGTAATTCACCCCTCCACTTT. This codes for CATSSDRTGSNSPLHF.

This clone was found a few times. This chain links TRBV19 with TRBJ1-5; 11 nucleotides align to TRBD1. This CDR3 region has 14 residues. V shed 8 bases, J shed 4 bases, and the junction held 4 bases outside the gene matches. The germline V gene has CDR1 LNHDA and CDR2 SQIVND (reference sequence). CDR3 amino acids: CASSGTGGNQPQHF. DNA for the CDR3: TGTGCCAGTTCCGGGACAGGGGGAAATCAGCCCCAGCATTTT.

The chain has TRBV7-9 and TRBJ1-2, with D uncertain. Germline V lookup: CDR1 SEHNR, CDR2 FQNEAQ (reference sequence). V was shortened by 1 base and J by 2 bases, with 8 bases between the two germline ends. The CDR3 runs 14 residues. The CDR3 DNA reads as TGTGCCAGCAGCTTAGAGACGGGGAACTATGGCTACACCTTC. Its protein is CASSLETGNYGYTF.

V is TRBV4-3 and J is TRBJ1-2; D is perhaps TRBD1 (6 bases). The CDR3 is 16 residues long. Trimming removed 1 base at V and 7 bases at J, with 19 bases between. The V gene's germline CDR1 is LGHNA and CDR2 YSLEER. The chain's CDR3 is CASSQGGGLLSTGYTF. Written as DNA, the CDR3 is TGCGCCAGCAGCCAAGGGGGGGGCCTACTGTCCACTGGCTACACCTTC.

The V call is TRBV5-1, the J call TRBJ2-3; D not resolved. Germline-derived CDR1 and CDR2 are SGHRS and YFSETQ. CDR3 length: 13 amino acids. The germline V and J ends were trimmed by 0 bases and 1 base, with 3 bases remaining between them. CDR3 loop: CASSLGGTDTQYF. In nucleotides, the CDR3 is TGCGCCAGCAGCTTGGGCGGCACAGATACGCAGTATTTT.

The V and J genes are TRBV7-2 and TRBJ2-4, with a weak D call TRBD2 (6 bases). Germline CDR1 SGHTA, CDR2 FQGNSA. V was cut by 4 bases and J by 1 base, with 14 bases left in between. This CDR3 comprises 16 residues. In nucleotides, the CDR3 is TGTGCCAGCAGCTCGGGGGACGGGCCTGCCAAAAACATTCAGTACTTC. Amino acid sequence: CASSSGDGPAKNIQYF.

The V and J genes are TRBV6-1 and TRBJ1-2, with D tentatively TRBD1 (6 bases). Trimming pared 8 bases from V and 4 bases from J, leaving 17 bases between. The V gene's germline CDR1 is MNHNS and CDR2 SASEGT. CDR3 length: 14 residues. CDR3: CASGQPGQPYGYTF. The CDR3 coding sequence is TGTGCCAGCGGACAACCTGGACAGCCCTATGGCTACACCTTC.

Here the CDR3 reads CASSQASNGYTF. For the CDR3, the DNA is TGTGCCAGCAGCCAGGCTTCCAATGGCTACACCTTC. The V call is TRBV7-2, the J call TRBJ1-2; D unclear. This CDR3 spans 12 amino acids. The V and J ends lost 5 bases and 6 bases respectively, with 10 bases between them. Germline CDR1 and CDR2: SGHTA and FQGNSA.

This chain uses TRBV29-1 with TRBJ2-1, with TRBD1 as a possible D gene (6 bases). Germline assignment: CDR1 SQVTM and CDR2 ANQGSEA. V was clipped by 6 bases and J by 15 bases, with 18 bases between them. The CDR3 runs 11 residues. CDR3 loop: CSVRQDQWGFF. As DNA, the CDR3 is TGCAGCGTCAGACAGGACCAGTGGGGGTTCTTC.

There are a few counts of this clone. The V gene is TRBV29-1, the J gene TRBJ1-1; D is unresolved. The CDR3 extends over 13 amino acids. Between the trimmed V and J ends, which lost 6 bases and 5 bases, there was a span of 16 bases. CDR1 and CDR2 from the germline V gene are SQVTM and ANQGSEA. CDR3 protein: CSVRREAMTEAFF. Written as DNA, the CDR3 is TGCAGCGTCCGTCGCGAAGCGATGACTGAAGCTTTCTTT.

The chain has TRBV5-6 and TRBJ1-2; D remains ambiguous. Trimming cost V 2 bases and J 4 bases, with 12 bases left between them. Germline V lookup: CDR1 SGHDT, CDR2 YYEEEE. CDR3 length: 14 residues. The CDR3 DNA sequence: TGTGCCAGCAGCTTAGGAGGACCGGGCTATGGCTACACCTTC. It yields the protein CASSLGGPGYGYTF.

This clone was seen only a few times. The chain joins TRBV5-1 to TRBJ2-7; 11 nucleotides align to TRBD2. CDR1 SGHRS and CDR2 YFSETQ come from the germline V gene. CDR3 length: 15 residues. Trimming cost V 5 bases and J 2 bases; bases outside gene matches: 6. CDR3 amino acids: CASRHLAGGTYEQYF. Here the CDR3 DNA reads TGCGCCAGCAGACACCTAGCGGGAGGAACCTACGAGCAGTACTTC.

As to this clone: The junction does not match germline at one end; this may be a read error. The chain links TRBV29-1 to TRBJ1-2; D unclear. This CDR3 comprises 14 residues. Germline V gene sequence: CDR1 SQVTM, CDR2 ANQGSEA. The CDR3 sequence: CSVDQRTGRYGYPF. Here the CDR3 DNA reads TGCAGCGTTGACCAAAGGACTGGGAGGTATGGCTACCCCTTC.

The chain links TRBV6-1 to TRBJ1-2; D is possibly TRBD1 (6 bases). Trimming took 3 bases from V and 8 from J, leaving 22 bases between them. The germline gives CDR1 MNHNS, CDR2 SASEGT. The CDR3 has 16 amino acids. CDR3 amino acids: CASSERLQGPIYGYTF. CDR3 in DNA: TGTGCCAGCAGTGAGAGGCTACAGGGCCCGATTTACGGCTACACCTTC.

The chain recombines TRBV6-1 with TRBJ2-7, with no clear D. The V gene lost 5 bases and the J gene lost 2 bases, with 10 bases spanning the gap. CDR3 length: 13 amino acids. Germline V gene sequence: CDR1 MNHNS, CDR2 SASEGT. CDR3 amino acids: CASSRRETYEQYF. In nucleotides, the CDR3 is TGTGCCAGCAGTCGAAGAGAAACCTACGAGCAGTACTTC.

This clone was seen just once. The chain has TRBV7-9 and TRBJ2-5; perhaps TRBD1 as D (5 bases). Per the germline V gene, CDR1 is SEHNR and CDR2 is FQNEAQ (reference sequence). Trimming took off 2 bases at V and 5 bases at J, with 15 bases between the two ends. CDR3 length: 15 amino acids. The CDR3 sequence is CASSLSPGSRETQYF. The CDR3 nucleotides read TGTGCCAGCAGCTTATCTCCAGGGTCCAGGGAGACCCAGTACTTC.